The 5 T cell receptor beta chains in this list originate from one sample, sequenced in a study of OX40 agonist ivuxolimab in advanced cancers. Generated by immunoSEQ multiplex PCR, the TCRdb table keeps only in-frame clones and is missing some. This sample has about 27,000 clones; about 88% occur once, and the top ten carry 29%. Specimen: CD4+ or CD8+ T cells sorted from blood, collected in a trial of the OX40 agonist ivuxolimab. These receptor sequences come from an adult with an advanced solid tumor such as melanoma, head and neck, liver or kidney cancer.

This chain joins TRBV29-1 and TRBJ2-7, with a weak D call TRBD1 (6 bases). Trimming cost V 0 bases and J 5 bases, with 8 bases left between them. The CDR3 contains 12 residues. In germline, CDR1 is SQVTM, CDR2 ANQGSEA. The CDR3 sequence is CSVEDGDNEQYF. The CDR3 region has the DNA TGCAGCGTTGAAGATGGGGACAACGAGCAGTACTTC.

The rearrangement uses TRBV7-6 and TRBJ1-2; 7 positions agree with TRBD1. Germline V gene lookup returns CDR1 SGHVS and CDR2 FNYEAQ. The CDR3 is 13 amino acids. V shed 2 bases and J 7 bases; nucleotides not matched to a gene: 4. The CDR3 reads CASSLSQGGGYTF. The CDR3 nucleotides are TGTGCCAGCAGCTTATCCCAGGGGGGTGGCTACACCTTC. Combining the CDR3 with reference TRBV7-6 and TRBJ1-2 gives the whole variable domain GAGVSQSPRYKVTKRGQDVALRCDPISGHVSLYWYRQALGQGPEFLTYFNYEAQQDKSGLPNDRFSAERPEGSISTLTIQRTEQRDSAMYRCASSLSQGGGYTFGSGTRLTVV.

The chain uses TRBV11-2 and TRBJ2-3; no reliable D call. In germline, CDR1 is SGHAT, CDR2 FQNNGV. The V and J ends lost 1 base and 2 bases respectively, with 10 bases between them. This CDR3 comprises 15 residues. CDR3 loop: CASSLAALHTDTQYF. The CDR3 nucleotides read TGTGCCAGCAGCTTAGCTGCGCTACACACAGATACGCAGTATTTT.

The gene calls are TRBV19 and TRBJ1-1; the D is unclear. Trimming stripped 10 bases from V and 5 bases from J, with 17 bases between. Per germline, CDR1 LNHDA and CDR2 SQIVND (reference sequence). CDR3 length: 13 amino acids. DNA of the CDR3: TGTGCCACCCTCTCACGGGTAGTAACTGAAGCTTTCTTT. Its translation is CATLSRVVTEAFF.

The chain uses TRBV13 and TRBJ2-5; TRBD1 matches 9 bases. The J call may not be correct, given that the DNA end is closer to TRBJ2-7. The CDR3 runs to 15 residues. Germline values: CDR1 PRHDT, CDR2 FYEKMQ (reference sequence). This CDR3 is CASRLGQGSSYEQYF. The CDR3 coding sequence is TGTGCCAGCAGACTCGGACAGGGGAGCTCCTACGAGCAGTACTTC.